These 9 T cell receptor beta chains originate from one sample sequenced in a study of cytomegalovirus exposure and HLA in healthy donors. Profiled with immunoSEQ multiplex PCR; TCRdb holds only in-frame clones, not every one. The sample lists about 120,000 clones, 89% occurring once. Sequencing was done on a sample of PBMCs. These receptors were taken from a woman under 30 in good health and CMV-seronegative.

This clone was counted a single time. CDR3 sequence: CAWSLSRTGDSGANVLTF. DNA of the CDR3: TGTGCCTGGAGCTTATCCAGGACAGGGGACTCTGGGGCCAACGTCCTGACTTTC. V gene TRBV30 combines with J gene TRBJ2-6; 9 bases align to TRBD1. Germline V gene lookup returns CDR1 GTSNPN and CDR2 SVGIG (reference sequence). This CDR3 comprises 18 residues. The junction had 9 bases not matched to a gene; V was cut back by 3 bases and J by 0 bases.

The chain links TRBV27 to TRBJ2-7; 10 bases match TRBD1. V shed 4 bases and J 0 bases; nucleotides not matched to a gene: 3. CDR1 is MNHEY, CDR2 SMNVEV, per germline (reference sequence). CDR3 length: 15 amino acids. The CDR3 region has the DNA TGTGCCAGCAGTTGGGACAGGGGAAGCTCCTACGAGCAGTACTTC. Translation: CASSWDRGSSYEQYF.

This chain connects TRBV9 to TRBJ1-2; D gene ambiguous. Trimming took 0 bases from V and 7 from J, leaving 7 bases between them. CDR3 length: 12 amino acids. Germline V gene lookup returns CDR1 SGDLS and CDR2 YYNGEE. The DNA for the CDR3 is TGTGCCAGCAGCGTAGCCGCGGGTGGCTACACCTTC. It encodes CASSVAAGGYTF.

This clone is medium-sized. V usage is TRBV6-4 and J usage is TRBJ2-1, with TRBD2 matching over 8 bases. This CDR3 has 15 amino acids. The germline V gene encodes CDR1 MRHNA and CDR2 SNTAGT. The V and J ends lost 2 bases and 6 bases, in that order; junction bases with no gene match: 6. The CDR3 region is CASSDEPAGGNEQFF. CDR3 bases: TGTGCCAGCAGTGACGAGCCTGCGGGGGGCAATGAGCAGTTCTTC.

The CDR3 DNA follows: TGTGCCAGCACCGGTGAGAGGGCCCACGCGGGGTGGAACACTGAAGCTTTCTTT. Translation gives CASTGERAHAGWNTEAFF. V is TRBV7-9 and J is TRBJ1-1; unclear D gene. Trimming removed 7 bases from V and 1 base from J, with 25 bases in between. In germline, CDR1 is SEHNR, CDR2 FQNEAQ (reference sequence). CDR3 length: 18 residues.

This clone was counted once. The chain joins TRBV2 to TRBJ2-3; 7 bases align to TRBD1. J gave up 0 bases and V 4 bases, and 4 bases lay outside the gene matches. Per germline, CDR1 SNHLY and CDR2 FYNNEI. CDR3 length: 15 residues. CDR3 region: CASSGQGSSTDTQYF. In DNA, the CDR3 is TGTGCCAGCAGTGGACAGGGCAGTAGCACAGATACGCAGTATTTT.

This rearrangement joins TRBV5-6 to TRBJ1-2, with D tentatively TRBD1 (5 bases). The CDR3 is 18 residues long. V lost 0 bases to trimming and J lost 0 bases, with 18 bases between them. Germline CDR1 reads SGHDT; CDR2 reads YYEEEE. The DNA of the CDR3 is TGTGCCAGCAGCTTGGCCGGGGCAGGAGGGGTTCCTAACTATGGCTACACCTTC. Residues: CASSLAGAGGVPNYGYTF.

The rearrangement links TRBV27 to TRBJ2-5; a weak D match, TRBD1 (6 bases). From germline, CDR1 is MNHEY and CDR2 SMNVEV (reference sequence). V dropped 0 bases and J dropped 1 base, with 9 bases sitting between them. The CDR3 contains 15 residues. This CDR3 is CASSLSPDSQETQYF. DNA for the CDR3: TGTGCCAGCAGTTTATCCCCGGACAGCCAAGAGACCCAGTACTTC.

The V call is TRBV4-2, the J call TRBJ2-3, with TRBD2 as a possible D gene (5 bases). The CDR3 has 15 residues. V shed 1 base and J shed 2 bases, with 10 bases lying between them. Germline CDR1 reads LGHNA; CDR2 reads YNFKEQ. The CDR3: CASSQVGDSTDTQYF. DNA for the CDR3: TGTGCCAGCAGCCAAGTGGGAGACTCCACAGATACGCAGTATTTT.